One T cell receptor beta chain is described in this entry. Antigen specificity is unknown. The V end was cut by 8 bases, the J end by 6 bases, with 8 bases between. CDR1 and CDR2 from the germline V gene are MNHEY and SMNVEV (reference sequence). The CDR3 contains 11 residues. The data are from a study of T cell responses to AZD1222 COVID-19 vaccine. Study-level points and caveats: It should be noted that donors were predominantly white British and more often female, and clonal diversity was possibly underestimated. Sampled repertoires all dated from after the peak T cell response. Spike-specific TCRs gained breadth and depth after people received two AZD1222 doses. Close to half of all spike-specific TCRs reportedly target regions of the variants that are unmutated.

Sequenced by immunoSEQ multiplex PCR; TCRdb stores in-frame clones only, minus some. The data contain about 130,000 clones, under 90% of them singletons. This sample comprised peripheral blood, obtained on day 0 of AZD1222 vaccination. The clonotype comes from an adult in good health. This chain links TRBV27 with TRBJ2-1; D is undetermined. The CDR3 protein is CASWGSNEQFF. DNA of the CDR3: TGTGCCAGCTGGGGTTCCAATGAGCAGTTCTTC.